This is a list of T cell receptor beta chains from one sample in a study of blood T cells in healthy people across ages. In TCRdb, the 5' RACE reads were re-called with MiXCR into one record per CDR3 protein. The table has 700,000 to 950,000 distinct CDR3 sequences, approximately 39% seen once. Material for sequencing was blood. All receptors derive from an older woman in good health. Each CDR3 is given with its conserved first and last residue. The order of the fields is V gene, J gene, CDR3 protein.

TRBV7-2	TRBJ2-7	CASSLDDEQYF
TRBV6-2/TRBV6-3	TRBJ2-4	CASSGGGAAKNIQYF
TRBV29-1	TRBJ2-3	CSVALLAGEGTDTQYF
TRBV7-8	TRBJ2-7	CASSLAIGGDSYEQYF
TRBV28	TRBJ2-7	CASSAPGTASYEQYF
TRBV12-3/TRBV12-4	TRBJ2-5	CASSDRAQETQYF
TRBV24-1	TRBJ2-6	CATSGPRSGANVLTF
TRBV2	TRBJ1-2	CASSSGTGTNGYTF
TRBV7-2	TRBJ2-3	CASSLAITQGTDTQYF
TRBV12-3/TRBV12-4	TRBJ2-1	CASRRLASSYNEQFF
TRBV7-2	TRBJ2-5	CASSLVVGQETQYF
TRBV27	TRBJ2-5	CASRLGRGVGGQETQYF
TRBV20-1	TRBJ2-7	CSPSGRADEQYF
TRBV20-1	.	CSASGKTSGVGYEQYF
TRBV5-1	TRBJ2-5	CASYLNVGGQNQETQYF
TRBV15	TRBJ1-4	CATSLGGDEKLFF
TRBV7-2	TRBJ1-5	CASSPKGQGATQPQHF
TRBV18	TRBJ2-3	CASSPQYGASSTDTQYF
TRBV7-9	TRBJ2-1	CASSARGTGPNEQFF
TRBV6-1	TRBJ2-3	CASTWASGGVDTQYF
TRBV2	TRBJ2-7	CASRAQGAYNEQYF
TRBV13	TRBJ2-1	CASSLRGMEQFF
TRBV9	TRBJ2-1	CASSGPGQGSYNEQFF
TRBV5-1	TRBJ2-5	CASSLEGARKETQYF
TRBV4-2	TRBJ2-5	CASSQDIYQETQYF
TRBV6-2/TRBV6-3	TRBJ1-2	CASSQQGYGYTF
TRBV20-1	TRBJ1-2	CSARDTGGEDGYTF
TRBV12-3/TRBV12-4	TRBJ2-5	CASTTGLAGGSGDETQYF
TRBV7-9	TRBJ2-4	CASSFGQARAKNIQYF
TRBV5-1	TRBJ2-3	CASIGDGDTQYF
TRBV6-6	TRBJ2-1	CASSLRWGESNEQFF
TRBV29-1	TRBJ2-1	CSGSGTSSYNEQFF
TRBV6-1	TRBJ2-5	CASSPRELGQGWETQYF
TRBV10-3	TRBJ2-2	CAIRPGLAESANTGELFF
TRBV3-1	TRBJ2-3	CASSQDTGIDTQYF
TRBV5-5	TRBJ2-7	CASSLAESRFFPQYF
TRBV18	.	CASSPPSRSISYEQYF
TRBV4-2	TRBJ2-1	CASSQDQQLDEQFF
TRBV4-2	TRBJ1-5	CASSQVVNSNQPQHF
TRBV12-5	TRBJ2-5	CASGFSGGETQYF
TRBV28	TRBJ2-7	CASSRPSDSYEQYF
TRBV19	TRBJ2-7	CATGTDYYEQYF
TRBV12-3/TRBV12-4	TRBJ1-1	CASSVGSVNTEAFF
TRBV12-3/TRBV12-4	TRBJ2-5	CASSLERYTQYF
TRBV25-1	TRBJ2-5	CASSPGAGIQETQYF
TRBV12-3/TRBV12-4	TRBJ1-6	CASRPRTADSPLHF
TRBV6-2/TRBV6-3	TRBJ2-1	CASILGLAGGMEVFF
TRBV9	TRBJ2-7	CASSPRLAGTYEQYF
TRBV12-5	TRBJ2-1	CASGLVTGLGNEQFF
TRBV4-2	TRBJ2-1	CASSRGVAGPGEQFF
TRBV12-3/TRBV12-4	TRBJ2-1	CASSSRTSGRAWSYNEQFF
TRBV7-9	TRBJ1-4	CASSLGGVGEKLFF
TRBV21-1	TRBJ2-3	CASSKRLAGGKDTQYF
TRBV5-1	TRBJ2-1	CASSPGDGGGSYNEQFF
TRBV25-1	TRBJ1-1	CASSETGQNTEAFF
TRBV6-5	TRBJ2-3	CASSYRAEDTQYF
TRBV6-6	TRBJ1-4	CASSYSGANEKLFF